What follows describes a single T cell receptor (beta chain). The sample holds a few counts of this clonotype. The antigen it binds to is not known. Base qualities are not at hand, and no much larger clone is one base apart. This sample is drawn from a study of regulatory T cells in long-lasting Graves disease (TCRdb year 2021). General notes on the study: To count as having persistent Graves' disease, a patient had to have received antithyroid drug treatment for over 5 years with TSH receptor autoantibodies remaining persistently positive. A total of around 35 samples were covered by TCR sequencing, comprising about 13 persistent and 20 newly diagnosed Graves' disease patients. The study was registered as a clinical trial and conducted in China. Patients with persistent Graves' disease were compared with patients with newly diagnosed Graves' disease using TCR sequencing and RNA sequencing of peripheral blood. Persistent Graves' disease patients in the clinical cohort had taken antithyroid drugs for roughly ten years on average. Summary of the overall study and its limitations: A larger number of public clonotypes was shared among persistent patients (around 2,500) than among newly diagnosed patients (about 990). Compared with newly diagnosed patients, persistent Graves' disease patients had lower TCR Shannon entropy and fewer highly expanded clones, which suggests clonal expansion. The authors noted that the small sample size was a limitation that may lower accuracy. The study examined only peripheral blood because the primary lesion, thyroid tissue, could not be accessed. Sequencing and analysis were limited to the TCR beta chain. Preferential use of TRBV28, TRBJ1-2 and TRBJ2-5 was observed in persistent disease, whereas TRBV20-1 and TRBJ2-1 were favored in newly diagnosed disease.

The sample's time point label is to be understood as: persistent/refractory GD, antithyroid drugs over 5 years with positive TRAb. For both TCR sequencing and RNA sequencing, RNA was extracted from PBMCs in TRIzol. The diagnosis of Graves' disease was made according to American Thyroid Association guidelines. Patients for the study were recruited at an endocrinology department in Xi'an, China. Each patient gave 7 to 9.5 milliliters of peripheral blood, collected in an EDTA anticoagulant tube. PBMCs were isolated by Ficoll Paque Plus density gradient separation without further T cell sorting. An Agilent 2100 Bioanalyzer and agarose gel were used to assess RNA quality, and a NanoDrop 2000 was used to measure RNA concentration. Library creation used multiplex PCR. Data came from an Illumina HiSeq 4000. TCR beta libraries were built with iRepertoire HTBI primers and Arm-PCR amplification of CDR3 regions. Gel purification was performed on PCR products prior to sequencing. As for the original processing: A total of under 80 TRBV and 14 TRBJ segments were identified across samples and were used for gene usage analysis of CDR3 amino acid clonotypes. COPE and FqMerger were used to merge the filtered high-quality paired reads into contigs. BLAST was used to align contigs to IMGT TRBV, TRBD and TRBJ reference genes, with CDR3 defined following IMGT. Clonotypes above 0.1% frequency were classified as highly expanded clones. Repertoire diversity was measured by Shannon entropy, and V-J evenness by the Gini coefficient. Public clonotypes were defined as clonotypes shared by more than one individual. TCRdb passed the public sequencing reads through fastp at Q25 and MiXCR, retaining productive beta sequences. Identical CDR3 protein sequences are pooled into one entry, listed with their most common genes and DNA. These V and J calls derive from TCRdb rather than the authors' analysis. This sample has some 470,000 distinct CDR3 sequences in its table, and under 25% of those were observed once. Around 7% of the sample belongs to the ten largest clones.

CDR1 and CDR2 were assigned from the germline V gene (reference sequence) as DFQATT and SNEGSKA. The cysteine opens and the phenylalanine closes a CDR3 of 14 amino acids. Of the read, only the CDR3 DNA is kept; its 42 bases are in frame from base 1. Germline trimming amounts to 4 bases on V and 4 bases on J, with 5 as the count of junction bases outside the gene matches. The specimen was peripheral blood mononuclear cells (PBMCs), collected when the disease was refractory, from a patient treated with antithyroid drugs. The TCR originated in a female donor with Graves disease. In this chain, TRBV20-1 is recombined with TRBJ2-5, and TRBD2 matches 11 of the central bases. The base sequence is TGCAGTGCTACCGGGACTAGCGGAAGAGAGACCCAGTACTTC. It translates as CSATGTSGRETQYF.